Below, 21 T cell receptor beta chains from the same sample are listed, as sequenced in a study of blood T cell repertoires in COVID-19. Libraries were prepared by immunoSEQ multiplex PCR; TCRdb keeps only in-frame clonotypes and omits some of them. The repertoire holds more than 200,000 clones, with roughly 80% as singletons. The sequenced sample was peripheral blood. These receptors all stem from a man in his 60s with acute or convalescent COVID-19.

This chain connects TRBV5-1 to TRBJ1-2, with D possibly matching TRBD1 (6 bases). The germline V and J ends were trimmed by 2 bases and 3 bases, with 20 bases remaining between them. This CDR3 is built from 17 residues. Per the germline V gene, CDR1 is SGHRS and CDR2 is YFSETQ. The CDR3 DNA is TGCGCCAGCAGCTTTTCCCGGGACACTGGATGGTACTATGGCTACACCTTC. It is translated as CASSFSRDTGWYYGYTF.

The chain has TRBV7-6 and TRBJ2-1; tentatively, D is TRBD2 (5 bases). Germline V gene sequence: CDR1 SGHVS, CDR2 FNYEAQ. The V end lost 5 bases, the J end lost 9 bases, and 20 bases lay between the germline ends. The CDR3 consists of 15 residues. As DNA, the CDR3 is TGTGCCAGCAGCGCCTCAGGAGGTCCAACAAGTGAGCAGTTCTTC. Translated: CASSASGGPTSEQFF.

This sequence joins TRBV6-5 and TRBJ1-1; 7 bases map to TRBD1. The CDR3 covers 13 residues. Germline V gene sequence: CDR1 MNHEY, CDR2 SVGAGI. V trimming: 6 bases; J trimming: 7 bases; junction bases outside the gene matches: 8. CDR3 residues: CASSTTGADEAFF. The DNA for the CDR3 is TGTGCCAGCAGCACCACAGGGGCTGATGAAGCTTTCTTT.

As DNA, the CDR3 is TGTGCCAGCACTGAAAGTGGGGGCCTTAATGAAAAACTGTTTTTT. The encoded protein is CASTESGGLNEKLFF. The J gene is TRBJ1-4, the V gene TRBV9; possible D gene TRBD1, 6 bases. V lost 6 bases to trimming and J lost 4 bases, with 16 bases between them. CDR3 size: 15 residues. CDR1 SGDLS and CDR2 YYNGEE come from the germline V gene.

V gene TRBV5-1 combines with J gene TRBJ2-2; D is possibly TRBD1 (6 bases). V was cut by 0 bases and J by 6 bases, with 18 bases left in between. This CDR3 has 17 residues. Germline CDR1 SGHRS, CDR2 YFSETQ. The CDR3 loop reads CASSLGATGSNAGELFF. CDR3 coding DNA: TGCGCCAGCAGCTTGGGGGCCACAGGGAGTAACGCCGGGGAGCTGTTTTTT.

There are a few counts of this clone. The chain employs TRBV29-1 and TRBJ2-7; 7 nucleotides align to TRBD1. Germline CDR1 SQVTM, CDR2 ANQGSEA. V shed 0 bases, J shed 2 bases, and the junction held 4 bases outside the gene matches. This CDR3 has 14 amino acids. CDR3 protein: CSVEDRGGPYEQYF. In DNA, the CDR3 is TGCAGCGTTGAAGATCGAGGGGGCCCCTACGAGCAGTACTTC.

The genes are TRBV5-1 and TRBJ2-7; TRBD2 aligns across 8 bases. There are 14 residues in the CDR3. With V trimmed by 1 base and J by 6 bases, 6 bases remained unmatched. In germline, CDR1 is SGHRS, CDR2 YFSETQ. The chain's CDR3 is CASSLSGLVSEQYF. CDR3 bases: TGCGCCAGCAGCTTGTCGGGACTAGTCTCCGAGCAGTACTTC.

This clone was observed a few times. This rearrangement joins TRBV18 to TRBJ1-1; D unresolved. The CDR3 loop spans 13 amino acids. Germline assignment: CDR1 KGHSH and CDR2 LQKENI. Deletions cut 2 bases from V and 4 bases from J, with 8 bases between. Here the CDR3 reads CASSPRTVTEAFF. CDR3 coding DNA: TGTGCCAGCTCACCAAGAACAGTCACTGAAGCTTTCTTT.

The chain's CDR3 is CASSPPGAYNEQFF. As DNA, the CDR3 is TGTGCCAGCAGTCCGCCGGGAGCCTACAATGAGCAGTTCTTC. V is TRBV7-9 and J is TRBJ2-1; TRBD2 is a possible D gene (6 bases). The CDR3 has 14 amino acids. Germline V lookup: CDR1 SEHNR, CDR2 FQNEAQ (reference sequence). V was trimmed by 6 bases and J by 2 bases, leaving 11 bases between them.

The rearrangement links TRBV10-1 to TRBJ2-5, with D possibly TRBD2 on 6 matching bases. The CDR3 runs to 14 residues. The V end lost 10 bases, the J end lost 3 bases, and 18 bases lay between the germline ends. Germline V CDR1 and CDR2: WNHNN, SYGVQD (reference sequence). CDR3 nucleotides: TGCGCCACCACGTTCTGGACTACAGAAGAGACCCAGTACTTC. Protein: CATTFWTTEETQYF.

The V and J genes are TRBV2 and TRBJ1-5; 10 bases align to TRBD1. Germline CDR1 and CDR2: SNHLY and FYNNEI. CDR3 length: 14 residues. The trim removed 6 bases at V and 5 bases at J, leaving 4 bases unmatched. The CDR3, as DNA: TGTGCCAGCAGACCGACAGGGGGCTATCAGCCCCAGCATTTT. Amino acids: CASRPTGGYQPQHF.

The chain links TRBV14 to TRBJ1-2; no reliable D call. CDR1 and CDR2 (germline): SGHDN, FVKESK. V was pared by 0 bases and J by 4 bases, with 3 bases between. CDR3 length: 12 residues. CDR3 loop: CASSQESYGYTF. CDR3 DNA: TGTGCCAGCAGCCAAGAGAGCTATGGCTACACCTTC.

The rearrangement joins TRBV18 to TRBJ2-7, with 8 bases identical to TRBD1. From germline, CDR1 is KGHSH and CDR2 LQKENI. The CDR3 consists of 14 residues. The trim removed 3 bases at V and 2 bases at J, leaving 3 bases unmatched. CDR3 nucleotide sequence: TGTGCCAGCTCACCCGCGGGACAGGCCTACGAGCAGTACTTC. This gives the protein CASSPAGQAYEQYF.

The chain is built from TRBV3-1 (or the pseudogene TRBV3-2) and TRBJ1-1, with D perhaps matching TRBD1 (5 bases). The CDR3 sequence is 16 residues long. CDR1 is LGHDT and CDR2 is YNNKEL in the germline V gene (reference sequence). V was clipped by 6 bases and J by 1 base, with 18 bases between them. This CDR3 reads CASRPTGLGGNTEAFF. In DNA, the CDR3 is TGTGCCAGCAGACCTACAGGTCTGGGAGGGAACACTGAAGCTTTCTTT.

The chain is built from TRBV19 and TRBJ2-5, with TRBD1 matching over 7 bases. The CDR3 covers 13 residues. Germline assignment: CDR1 LNHDA and CDR2 SQIVND (reference sequence). V trimming: 3 bases; J trimming: 5 bases; junction bases outside the gene matches: 3. The CDR3 spells CASSILRGETQYF. The CDR3 nucleotides read TGTGCCAGTAGTATCCTCAGGGGGGAGACCCAGTACTTC.

This clone was counted a few times. The gene calls are TRBV5-1 and TRBJ1-6, with 7 bases lining up with TRBD1. Germline lookup yields CDR1 SGHRS and CDR2 YFSETQ. The CDR3 runs to 14 residues. V lost 5 bases and J lost 8; bases outside the gene matches: 7. The CDR3 protein is CASRQTGADSPLHF. CDR3 bases: TGCGCCAGCAGACAAACAGGGGCCGATTCACCCCTCCACTTT. The full variable domain, its missing parts supplied by reference TRBV5-1 and TRBJ1-6, is KAGVTQTPRYLIKTRGQQVTLSCSPISGHRSVSWYQQTPGQGLQFLFEYFSETQRNKGNFPGRFSGRQFSNSRSEMNVSTLELGDSALYLCASRQTGADSPLHFGNGTRLTVT.

This chain links TRBV7-8 with TRBJ2-1; 7 bases align to TRBD2. CDR3 size: 17 residues. Per germline, CDR1 SGHVS and CDR2 FQNEAQ. The ends lost 4 bases at V and 4 bases at J; junction bases unmatched: 13. CDR3 coding DNA: TGTGCCAGCAGCTGGGGCTTGGCTAGCGGTATATACAATGAGCAGTTCTTC. Translating gives CASSWGLASGIYNEQFF.

The rearrangement uses TRBV6-5 and TRBJ2-7, with D hard to call. Germline V gene sequence: CDR1 MNHEY, CDR2 SVGAGI. The CDR3 covers 12 residues. Trimming shortened V by 6 bases and J by 3 bases, and 9 bases separated the two germline ends. For the CDR3, the DNA is TGTGCCAGCAGCAACGACATCTACGAGCAGTACTTC. Protein: CASSNDIYEQYF.

The rearrangement joins TRBV19 to TRBJ1-5; 7 bases map to TRBD1. With 2 bases clipped from V and 4 bases from J, the junction kept 8 bases outside the gene matches. The CDR3 covers 16 residues. Germline V gene data show CDR1 as LNHDA and CDR2 as SQIVND (reference sequence). CDR3 nucleotide sequence: TGTGCCAGTAGTATACAGGGGACAGAAAGGAATCAGCCCCAGCATTTT. This translates into CASSIQGTERNQPQHF.

The genes are TRBV7-2 and TRBJ2-7; D is possibly TRBD2 (6 bases). Trimming removed 6 bases at V and 3 bases at J, with 15 bases between. CDR3 length equals 14 residues. Germline CDR1 SGHTA, CDR2 FQGNSA. Written as DNA, the CDR3 is TGTGCCAGCAGGGTGAGCGGGTCAGGCTACGAGCAGTACTTC. This translates into CASRVSGSGYEQYF.

This rearrangement joins TRBV18 to TRBJ2-7; perhaps TRBD1 as D (6 bases). The V gene's germline CDR1 is KGHSH and CDR2 LQKENI. Between the trimmed V and J ends, which lost 2 bases and 5 bases, there was a span of 16 bases. This CDR3 has 15 residues. The CDR3 is CASSPSRTGSDEQYF. The CDR3 coding sequence is TGTGCCAGCTCACCATCGCGTACAGGGAGCGACGAGCAGTACTTC.